The rows below give T cell receptor beta chains drawn from one sample of a study of T cell changes during pregnancy in multiple sclerosis. Profiled with immunoSEQ multiplex PCR; TCRdb holds only in-frame clones, not every one. There are 40,000 to 60,000 clones in the sample; 92% occur only once, and around 0.56% lies in the top ten. The sample consisted of CD4+ T cells from peripheral blood mononuclear cells, taken after pregnancy. The source is a female donor with multiple sclerosis, enrolled in a pregnancy study. Each CDR3 is given with its conserved first and last residue. D genes are given only for firm matches. Only part of the rows carry a size: once, few, many, or a class if the clone is expanded.

size: .
J: TRBJ2-2
V: TRBV2
D: TRBD1
DNA: TGTGCCAGCAGTGAAGTTCAGACAGGGTGGGCCGGGGAGCTGTTTTTT
CDR3: CASSEVQTGWAGELFF

size: .
J: TRBJ1-6
V: TRBV19
D: .
DNA: TGTGCCAGTAGAAAAATCGAGAATTCACCCCTCCACTTT
CDR3: CASRKIENSPLHF

size: .
J: TRBJ2-7
V: TRBV6-1
D: .
DNA: TGTGCCAGCAGCCTGGAGACAGCCTACGAGCAGTACTTC
CDR3: CASSLETAYEQYF

size: .
J: TRBJ1-2
V: TRBV6-6
D: TRBD1
DNA: TGTGCCAGCAGTTTCCTACAGGGGGCTGCAGGCTACACCTTC
CDR3: CASSFLQGAAGYTF

size: .
J: TRBJ2-2
V: TRBV14
D: TRBD2
DNA: TGTGCCAGCAGCCAAGACGTCCGACTAGCGGGACGTACCGGGGAGCTGTTTTTT
CDR3: CASSQDVRLAGRTGELFF

size: .
J: TRBJ1-2
V: TRBV6-5
D: .
DNA: TGTGCCAGCGGGGAGGGTAACGGGGGCTATGGCTACACCTTC
CDR3: CASGEGNGGYGYTF

size: .
J: TRBJ2-7
V: TRBV11-2
D: TRBD2
DNA: TGTGCCAGCAGCCTACTACGATTTAGCGGGAGCGAGCAGTACTTC
CDR3: CASSLLRFSGSEQYF

size: .
J: TRBJ1-1
V: TRBV19
D: .
DNA: TGTGCCAGTAGTATTCAGGCAGGGGCAACACCTTTCTTT
CDR3: CASSIQAGATPFF

size: .
J: TRBJ1-5
V: TRBV4-1
D: .
DNA: TGCGCCAGCAGCCCCCAAGCCCAGCCCCAGCATTTT
CDR3: CASSPQAQPQHF

size: .
J: TRBJ2-5
V: TRBV7-9
D: TRBD2
DNA: TGTGCCAGCAGCTTAGTTTTAGCGGGAGGTGGGGAGACCCAGTACTTC
CDR3: CASSLVLAGGGETQYF

size: .
J: TRBJ2-1
V: TRBV9
D: TRBD2
DNA: TGTGCCAGCAGCCTAACGGGAGGGTTCAATGAGCAGTTCTTC
CDR3: CASSLTGGFNEQFF

size: .
J: TRBJ2-7
V: TRBV30
D: .
DNA: .
CDR3: CAWSASVLRDEQYF

size: .
J: TRBJ1-3
V: TRBV5-5
D: .
DNA: TGTGCCAGCAGCTTGGGAGCGCAGAGCTCTGGAAACACCATATATTTT
CDR3: CASSLGAQSSGNTIYF

size: .
J: TRBJ2-7
V: TRBV29-1
D: .
DNA: TGCAGCGTTGATGCAGGGCCCTACGAGCAGTACTTC
CDR3: CSVDAGPYEQYF

size: .
J: TRBJ2-2
V: TRBV9
D: .
DNA: TGTGCCAGCAGCGTAGAAGCATCGGGGGGCGAAACCGGGGAGCTGTTTTTT
CDR3: CASSVEASGGETGELFF

size: .
J: TRBJ1-2
V: TRBV28
D: TRBD1
DNA: TGTGCCAGCAGTCCAGGGGGTTCTAACTATGGCTACACCTTC
CDR3: CASSPGGSNYGYTF

size: .
J: TRBJ2-7
V: TRBV28
D: TRBD1
DNA: TGTGCCAGCAGCGGAACCGGGACAGGTCAATACGAGCAGTACTTC
CDR3: CASSGTGTGQYEQYF

size: few
J: TRBJ2-2
V: TRBV16
D: TRBD2
DNA: TGTGCCAGCAGCAGGACTAGCGGGAGCATGGCCGGGGAGCTGTTTTTT
CDR3: CASSRTSGSMAGELFF

size: .
J: TRBJ2-1
V: TRBV7-7
D: .
DNA: TGTGCTAGCAGCTTAGAGTGGTCTAGTCTTGAGCAGTTCTTC
CDR3: CASSLEWSSLEQFF

size: .
J: TRBJ2-1
V: TRBV7-9
D: TRBD1
DNA: TGTGCCAGCAGCTTCGGGACAGGGGGCTTCGATGAGCAGTTCTTC
CDR3: CASSFGTGGFDEQFF

size: .
J: TRBJ2-3
V: TRBV5-1
D: TRBD2
DNA: TGCGCCAGCAACCTAGCGGGAGGGGCTAGCACGCAGTATTTT
CDR3: CASNLAGGASTQYF

size: .
J: TRBJ2-7
V: TRBV7-2
D: .
DNA: TGTGCCAGCAGCCTCCGGACAACCACCTACGAGCAGTACTTC
CDR3: CASSLRTTTYEQYF

size: once
J: TRBJ2-6
V: TRBV13
D: .
DNA: TGTGCCAGCAGCTTCTCTTCAGGGGCAGGGGCCAACGTCCTGACTTTC
CDR3: CASSFSSGAGANVLTF

size: medium-sized
J: TRBJ1-5
V: TRBV28
D: .
DNA: TGTGCCAGCAGTGCGGGCCTAGCTTCTCAGCCCCAGCATTTT
CDR3: CASSAGLASQPQHF

size: .
J: TRBJ2-7
V: TRBV7-2
D: TRBD2
DNA: TGTGCCAGCAGCTTAGCGGCGACTAGCGGCACGGAGGGGGAGCAGTACTTC
CDR3: CASSLAATSGTEGEQYF

size: .
J: TRBJ2-5
V: TRBV2
D: .
DNA: TGTGCCAGCAGTGAAGTCCCCGAGACAGGAGGGACCCAGTACTTC
CDR3: CASSEVPETGGTQYF

size: .
J: TRBJ2-7
V: TRBV7-9
D: TRBD1
DNA: TGTGCCAGCAGCCTAAGGACAGGGGAAGATTTTTCGAGGGAGCAGTACTTC
CDR3: CASSLRTGEDFSREQYF

size: .
J: TRBJ2-1
V: TRBV5-1
D: TRBD1
DNA: TGCGCCAGCAGCTTGGAAGGGGGCGCCTTCAATGAGCAGTTCTTC
CDR3: CASSLEGGAFNEQFF

size: medium-sized
J: TRBJ1-1
V: TRBV6-6
D: .
DNA: TGTGCCAGCAGTAAGACAGGTTTGAGGACTGAAGCTTTCTTT
CDR3: CASSKTGLRTEAFF

size: .
J: TRBJ2-7
V: TRBV4-1
D: .
DNA: TGCGCCAGCAGCCAAGTTTTCCCGGGAGCCAACTCCTACGAGCAGTACTTC
CDR3: CASSQVFPGANSYEQYF

size: once
J: TRBJ1-2
V: TRBV18
D: .
DNA: TGTGCCAGCTCACCAGTCGAGGGGAGGGTTCTTGGCTACACCTTC
CDR3: CASSPVEGRVLGYTF

size: .
J: TRBJ1-1
V: TRBV25-1
D: .
DNA: TGTGCCAGCAGTTTCCGCGGGGGAATGAACACTGAAGCTTTCTTT
CDR3: CASSFRGGMNTEAFF

size: .
J: TRBJ2-1
V: TRBV28
D: TRBD2
DNA: TGTGCCAGCAGGACTGCCGGGACTAGCGTATACAATGAGCAGTTCTTC
CDR3: CASRTAGTSVYNEQFF

size: .
J: TRBJ2-7
V: TRBV5-5
D: TRBD2
DNA: TGTGCCAGCAGCTGGGGGAGGGGAGAGCAGTACTTC
CDR3: CASSWGRGEQYF

size: .
J: TRBJ1-2
V: TRBV5-4
D: .
DNA: TGTGCCAGCAGCCCAAGTACGGACTATGGCTACACCTTC
CDR3: CASSPSTDYGYTF

size: .
J: TRBJ2-7
V: TRBV5-1
D: TRBD2
DNA: TGCGCCAGCAGCTTGGCTAGCGGGCCCTACGAGCAGTACTTC
CDR3: CASSLASGPYEQYF

size: .
J: TRBJ1-4
V: TRBV7-9
D: TRBD1
DNA: TGTGCCAGCAGCTGGACAGGCGGTGGAGAAAAACTGTTTTTT
CDR3: CASSWTGGGEKLFF

size: .
J: TRBJ2-7
V: TRBV6-5
D: TRBD2
DNA: TGTGCCAGCAGTTCGACCATAGTGGGAGGGTACGAGCAGTACTTC
CDR3: CASSSTIVGGYEQYF

size: .
J: TRBJ2-1
V: TRBV11-1
D: TRBD1
DNA: TGTGCCAGCAGCTCCGACAGGGGGCTCGACAATGAGCAGTTCTTC
CDR3: CASSSDRGLDNEQFF

size: .
J: TRBJ2-7
V: TRBV9
D: TRBD1
DNA: TGTGCCAGCAGCGTAGCGACAGGGAGATACGAGCAGTACTTC
CDR3: CASSVATGRYEQYF

size: .
J: TRBJ2-1
V: TRBV19
D: TRBD2
DNA: TGTGCCAGTAGTTCCGGGACTAGCGGTTACAATGAGCAGTTCTTC
CDR3: CASSSGTSGYNEQFF

size: .
J: TRBJ2-7
V: TRBV5-1
D: .
DNA: TGCGCCAGCACCGCGAGATCGGGGGAAGGGTCCTACGAGCAGTACTTC
CDR3: CASTARSGEGSYEQYF

size: .
J: TRBJ2-1
V: TRBV7-3
D: TRBD2
DNA: TGTGCCAGCAGCTTAACGGGCGGGAGCTACAATGAGCAGTTCTTC
CDR3: CASSLTGGSYNEQFF

size: .
J: TRBJ1-2
V: TRBV7-9
D: .
DNA: TGTGCCAGCAGCCCGCCGGGGAACTATGGCTACACCTTC
CDR3: CASSPPGNYGYTF

size: .
J: TRBJ1-5
V: TRBV2
D: TRBD1
DNA: TGTGCCAGCAGTGAAGAAAAGGGGGCGAGCAATCAGCCCCAGCATTTT
CDR3: CASSEEKGASNQPQHF

size: few
J: TRBJ1-1
V: TRBV19
D: TRBD1
DNA: TGTGCCAGTAGTATCACCGGGACAGGGGGTAGTGAAGCTTTCTTT
CDR3: CASSITGTGGSEAFF

size: .
J: TRBJ2-3
V: TRBV5-4
D: .
DNA: TGTGCCAGCAGTCCCCCACACACAGATACGCAGTATTTT
CDR3: CASSPPHTDTQYF

size: .
J: TRBJ1-5
V: TRBV28
D: .
DNA: TGTGCCAGCAGACACGGACAGTCCCTTCATCAGCCCCAGCATTTT
CDR3: CASRHGQSLHQPQHF

size: .
J: TRBJ2-2
V: TRBV14
D: .
DNA: TGTGCCAGCAGCCACCGGCCACTAGCCCGACCGAACACCGGGGAGCTGTTTTTT
CDR3: CASSHRPLARPNTGELFF

size: .
J: TRBJ2-2
V: TRBV6-6
D: .
DNA: TGTGCCAGCAGTTACCCGCGACAGGCCAACACCGGGGAGCTGTTTTTT
CDR3: CASSYPRQANTGELFF

size: .
J: TRBJ2-7
V: TRBV10-1
D: .
DNA: TGCGCCAGCAGTGATTGGGGGCGTGAGCAGTACTTC
CDR3: CASSDWGREQYF

size: .
J: TRBJ2-5
V: TRBV7-7
D: TRBD2
DNA: TGTGCTAGCAGCTTAGGGCTAGCGGGAGCGGAGACCCAGTACTTC
CDR3: CASSLGLAGAETQYF

size: once
J: TRBJ1-5
V: TRBV19
D: .
DNA: TGTGCCAGTAGTTGGACGGGGCAGCCCCAGCATTTT
CDR3: CASSWTGQPQHF

size: .
J: TRBJ2-7
V: TRBV12-5
D: TRBD2
DNA: TGTGCTAGTGGTCCCGGATCGAGCGGGAGTATGTACGAGCAGTACTTC
CDR3: CASGPGSSGSMYEQYF

size: .
J: TRBJ1-5
V: TRBV7-2
D: TRBD1
DNA: TGTGCCAGCAGCCCCGGACAGGGGGAAGGGAGCAATCAGCCCCAGCATTTT
CDR3: CASSPGQGEGSNQPQHF

size: .
J: TRBJ1-2
V: TRBV6-1
D: TRBD1
DNA: TGTGCCAGCAGGACGACAGGGAACTATGGCTACACCTTC
CDR3: CASRTTGNYGYTF

size: .
J: TRBJ2-7
V: TRBV7-3
D: TRBD2
DNA: TGTGCCAGCAGCCGCGGGAGGGCCTACGAGCAGTACTTC
CDR3: CASSRGRAYEQYF